This TCR beta chain emerged from a study of T cell changes during pregnancy in multiple sclerosis. TCRdb keeps only in-frame clones here, not all; method: immunoSEQ multiplex PCR. The sample records roughly 29,000 clones, roughly nine tenths being singletons. Germline V lookup: CDR1 MGHRA, CDR2 YSYEKL. V dropped 5 bases and J dropped 6; count of bases not matched to a gene: 11. The CDR3 loop spans 16 amino acids. The sequencing here drew on CD8+ T cells from peripheral blood mononuclear cells, taken before pregnancy. The chain has TRBV4-1 and TRBJ2-1; 9 nucleotides agree with TRBD2. This TCR came from a female donor with multiple sclerosis, enrolled in a pregnancy study. CDR3 in amino acids: CASSGGLAGTGNEQFF. The CDR3 DNA follows: TGCGCCAGCAGCGGGGGGCTAGCGGGAACCGGCAATGAGCAGTTCTTC.